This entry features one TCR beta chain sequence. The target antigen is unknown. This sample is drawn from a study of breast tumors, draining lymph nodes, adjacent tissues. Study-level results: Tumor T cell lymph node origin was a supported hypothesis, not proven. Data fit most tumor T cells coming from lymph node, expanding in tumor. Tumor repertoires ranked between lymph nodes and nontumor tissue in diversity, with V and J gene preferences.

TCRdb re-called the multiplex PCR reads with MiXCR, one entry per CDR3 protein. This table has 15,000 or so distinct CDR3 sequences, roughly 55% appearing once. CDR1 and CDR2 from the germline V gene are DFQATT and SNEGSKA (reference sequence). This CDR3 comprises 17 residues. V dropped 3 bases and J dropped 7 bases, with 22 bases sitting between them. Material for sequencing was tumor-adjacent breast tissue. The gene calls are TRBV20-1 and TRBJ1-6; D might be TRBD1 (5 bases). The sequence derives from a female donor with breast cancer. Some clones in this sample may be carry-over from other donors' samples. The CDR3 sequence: CSASGGKGYLGNSPLHF. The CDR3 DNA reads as TGCAGTGCTAGTGGCGGGAAGGGGTATTTGGGAAATTCACCCCTCCACTTT.